Each of the 10 T cell receptor beta chains below was sequenced from the same sample in a study of blood T cell repertoires in COVID-19. The table came from immunoSEQ multiplex PCR; TCRdb's copy has only in-frame clones and leaves some out. Here the sample spans fewer than 250,000 clones, 80% being singletons. Sequences were obtained from PBMCs or T cells enriched from blood (not recorded which). The source is a woman in her 40s with acute COVID-19.

The chain has TRBV12-5 and TRBJ2-5; 9 nucleotides align to TRBD2. J was trimmed by 5 bases and V by 7 bases; bases with no gene match: 14. Germline CDR1 and CDR2: LGHNT and FRNRAP. CDR3 length equals 16 residues. The chain's CDR3 is CASVWRAGGHFETQYF. The CDR3 DNA follows: TGTGCTAGTGTTTGGCGTGCGGGGGGGCATTTCGAGACCCAGTACTTC.

The rearrangement uses TRBV28 and TRBJ1-2; possible D gene TRBD1, 6 bases. The CDR3 has 14 amino acids. V lost 3 bases and J 4 bases, leaving 12 bases between the germline ends. Germline CDR1 MDHEN, CDR2 SYDVKM. This CDR3 reads CASSFGRGFYGYTF. CDR3 sequence (DNA): TGTGCCAGCAGTTTCGGCAGGGGTTTCTATGGCTACACCTTC.

The gene calls are TRBV5-1 and TRBJ2-2; 9 nucleotides align to TRBD1. This CDR3 comprises 16 residues. With V trimmed by 0 bases and J by 6 bases, 6 bases remained unmatched. CDR1 and CDR2 (germline): SGHRS, YFSETQ. CDR3 loop: CASSLDGDRGSGELFF. The CDR3 DNA reads as TGCGCCAGCAGCTTGGATGGAGACAGGGGGTCCGGGGAGCTGTTTTTT.

The chain combines TRBV7-2 with TRBJ2-3, with 7 positions matching TRBD2. The CDR3 length is 14 residues. Germline CDR1 reads SGHTA; CDR2 reads FQGNSA. V lost 1 base, J lost 7 bases, and 5 bases stayed unmatched. The CDR3 DNA reads TGTGCCAGCAGCTTAGACGGGGGGAAAAATACGCAGTATTTT. This gives the protein CASSLDGGKNTQYF.

The gene calls are TRBV18 and TRBJ1-2; TRBD1 is a possible D gene (6 bases). Trimming pared 4 bases from V and 3 bases from J, leaving 15 bases between. The CDR3 contains 15 residues. Germline-derived CDR1 and CDR2 are KGHSH and LQKENI. CDR3 sequence reads: CASSRTEHEHYGYTF. For the CDR3, the DNA is TGTGCCAGCTCACGGACAGAACATGAGCACTATGGCTACACCTTC.

This chain links TRBV28 with TRBJ2-5; tentatively, D is TRBD1 (6 bases). Trimming took off 5 bases at V and 0 bases at J, with 10 bases between the two ends. CDR1 is MDHEN, CDR2 SYDVKM, per germline. The CDR3 loop spans 14 amino acids. The CDR3 protein is CASSGRTDQETQYF. In DNA form, the CDR3 reads TGTGCCAGCAGTGGGCGGACAGACCAAGAGACCCAGTACTTC.

This chain links TRBV9 with TRBJ2-6, with D maybe TRBD2 (6 bases). CDR1 is SGDLS and CDR2 is YYNGEE in the germline V gene. V lost 4 bases and J 0 bases, leaving 8 bases between the germline ends. The CDR3 runs 15 residues. Here the CDR3 DNA reads TGTGCCAGCAGCCCCGGGGGCTCTGGGGCCAACGTCCTGACTTTC. Its protein product is CASSPGGSGANVLTF. Variable domain in full (rest from reference TRBV9 and TRBJ2-6): DSGVTQTPKHLITATGQRVTLRCSPRSGDLSVYWYQQSLDQGLQFLIQYYNGEERAKGNILERFSAQQFPDLHSELNLSSLELGDSALYFCASSPGGSGANVLTFGAGSRLTVL.

The genes are TRBV7-2 and TRBJ1-1; D might be TRBD1 (6 bases). Per germline, CDR1 SGHTA and CDR2 FQGNSA. V lost 4 bases and J 6 bases, leaving 15 bases between the germline ends. The CDR3 extends over 14 amino acids. CDR3 in amino acids: CASSSITGIPEAFF. The DNA of the CDR3 is TGTGCCAGCAGCTCCATAACAGGGATCCCTGAAGCTTTCTTT. Complete variable domain (other parts from reference TRBV7-2 and TRBJ1-1): GAGVSQSPSNKVTEKGKDVELRCDPISGHTALYWYRQSLGQGLEFLIYFQGNSAPDKSGLPSDRFSAERTGGSVSTLTIQRTQQEDSAVYLCASSSITGIPEAFFGQGTRLTVV.

This chain joins TRBV12-3 or TRBV12-4 and TRBJ1-6; 9 bases are a match to TRBD1. This CDR3 region has 12 residues. The trim removed 4 bases at V and 17 bases at J, leaving 6 bases unmatched. DNA of the CDR3: TGTGCCAGCAGTTCACCGACAGGGGGAGTCCACTTT. This encodes CASSSPTGGVHF.

The chain carries TRBV7-3 and TRBJ2-1, with 10 bases lining up with TRBD2. There are 15 residues in the CDR3. Germline CDR1 SGHTA, CDR2 FQGTGA. After removal of 3 bases from V and 8 bases from J, the junction contained 7 bases not matched to a gene. DNA for the CDR3: TGTGCCAGCAGCTTTAGCGGGGGGCCTTCATATGAGCAGTTCTTC. Translation gives CASSFSGGPSYEQFF.